The T cell receptor beta chain under discussion was sequenced for a study of T cell responses to AZD1222 COVID-19 vaccine. The CDR3 has 12 amino acids. CDR1 and CDR2 from the germline V gene are SSHAT and FNYEAQ (reference sequence). As for this clone: The germline gene is not matched at one end of the junction; a read error may be the cause.

Produced via immunoSEQ multiplex PCR; TCRdb's table is partial and in-frame only. The sample holds 160,000 or so clones, 70% to 90% seen once. The sequences come from peripheral blood, collected after recovery from COVID-19. This receptor was taken from an adult who had recovered from COVID-19. The gene calls are TRBV7-7 and TRBJ2-1; D call uncertain. CDR3 in amino acids: CASSPIRVEQFF. The CDR3 nucleotides are TGTGCTAGCAGCCCTATCCGGGTTGAGCAGTTCTTC.